Each of the 17 T cell receptor beta chains below was sequenced from the same sample in a study of blood T cell repertoires in COVID-19. The table came from immunoSEQ multiplex PCR; TCRdb's copy has only in-frame clones and leaves some out. The sample contains 80,000 to 100,000 clones, about 78% of which appear only once. Sample: peripheral blood. All receptors derive from a man in his forties or fifties who had recovered from COVID-19.

The chain joins TRBV3-1 (or the pseudogene TRBV3-2) to TRBJ1-1, with D hard to call. The V gene lost 3 bases and the J gene lost 7 bases, with 9 bases spanning the gap. The V gene's germline CDR1 is LGHDT and CDR2 YNNKEL (reference sequence). The CDR3 is made up of 12 amino acids. CDR3 bases: TGTGCCAGCAGCCATCTAAACGGTGAAGCTTTCTTT. Translation gives CASSHLNGEAFF.

The V call is TRBV6-2 or TRBV6-3, the J call TRBJ1-5; maybe TRBD1 (6 bases). The V gene lost 7 bases and the J gene lost 3 bases, with 13 bases spanning the gap. The CDR3 covers 14 residues. The germline V gene has CDR1 MNHEY and CDR2 SVGEGT. The CDR3 DNA reads TGTGCCAGCAACCCGGACAGTCTCAATCAGCCCCAGCATTTT. It encodes CASNPDSLNQPQHF.

The genes are TRBV30 and TRBJ1-5, with TRBD1 matching over 7 bases. The germline CDR1 and CDR2 sequences are GTSNPN and SVGIG (reference sequence). The V segment lost 1 base and the J segment 3 bases; nucleotides outside the gene matches: 12. The CDR3 consists of 17 residues. CDR3 bases: TGTGCCTGGAGTGACCCTAGACAGGGAGGTAACAATCAGCCCCAGCATTTT. Translating it yields CAWSDPRQGGNNQPQHF.

This clone has a handful of counts. V is TRBV19 and J is TRBJ2-6; a weak D match, TRBD1 (6 bases). Between the trimmed V and J ends, which lost 8 bases and 1 base, there was a span of 9 bases. Germline V CDR1 and CDR2: LNHDA, SQIVND (reference sequence). The CDR3 has 14 amino acids. CDR3 amino acids: CASGQLSGANVLTF. CDR3 nucleotide sequence: TGTGCCAGTGGACAGTTGTCTGGGGCCAACGTCCTGACTTTC.

The count of this clone is one. V is TRBV15 and J is TRBJ1-3; the D is unclear. The V and J ends lost 0 bases and 0 bases respectively, with 9 bases between them. The CDR3 runs 16 residues. Germline-derived CDR1 and CDR2 are LNHNV and YYDKDF (reference sequence). As DNA, the CDR3 is TGTGCCACCAGCAGAGATCTACAGAACTCTGGAAACACCATATATTTT. Protein product: CATSRDLQNSGNTIYF. The entire variable domain, with the rest obtained from reference TRBV15 and TRBJ1-3, is as follows: DAMVIQNPRYQVTQFGKPVTLSCSQTLNHNVMYWYQQKSSQAPKLLFHYYDKDFNNEADTPDNFQSRRPNTSFCFLDIRSPGLGDTAMYLCATSRDLQNSGNTIYFGEGSWLTVV.

The gene calls are TRBV11-2 and TRBJ1-1, with D tentatively TRBD1 (6 bases). CDR1 is SGHAT and CDR2 is FQNNGV in the germline V gene. The germline V and J ends were trimmed by 3 bases and 0 bases, with 17 bases remaining between them. This CDR3 is 17 amino acids long. The CDR3 sequence: CASSLRPGTFMNTEAFF. The DNA of the CDR3 is TGTGCCAGCAGCTTGCGTCCCGGGACATTTATGAACACTGAAGCTTTCTTT.

J is TRBJ2-6 and V is TRBV19, with 8 positions matching TRBD1. After removal of 9 bases from V and 4 bases from J, the junction contained 5 bases not matched to a gene. This CDR3 contains 14 residues. Germline V gives CDR1 LNHDA, CDR2 SQIVND (reference sequence). In nucleotides, the CDR3 is TGTGCCAGCAGACAGGGGTCCGGGGCCAACGTCCTGACTTTC. Amino acid sequence: CASRQGSGANVLTF.

The chain uses TRBV28 and TRBJ2-7; D gene ambiguous. The V and J ends lost 5 bases and 5 bases respectively, with 22 bases between them. CDR3 length equals 16 residues. Germline CDR1 MDHEN, CDR2 SYDVKM. The CDR3 region has the DNA TGTGCCAGCAGTCCCACGGGTCTTCTTCGCACCGACGAGCAGTACTTC. The encoded protein is CASSPTGLLRTDEQYF.

The chain is built from TRBV6-5 and TRBJ2-1, with 8 bases aligning to TRBD2. Germline values: CDR1 MNHEY, CDR2 SVGAGI. The CDR3 totals 13 residues. The V gene end was trimmed by 6 bases and the J gene end by 9 bases; junction bases not matched to a gene: 7. CDR3 loop: CASSLGTRGEQFF. CDR3 in DNA: TGTGCCAGCAGCCTCGGGACTAGGGGTGAGCAGTTCTTC.

The sample holds one count of this clone. This chain links TRBV18 with TRBJ2-7; 12 nucleotides align to TRBD2. CDR1 and CDR2 from the germline V gene are KGHSH and LQKENI. The length of the CDR3 is 19 residues. The V and J ends lost 3 bases and 2 bases, in that order; junction bases with no gene match: 14. The CDR3 sequence: CASSPMASGRDGNAYEQYF. CDR3 nucleotides: TGTGCCAGCTCACCTATGGCTAGCGGGAGGGACGGTAACGCCTACGAGCAGTACTTC.

This clone was seen a handful of times. The genes are TRBV19 and TRBJ2-2; the D is unclear. CDR3 size: 14 residues. Germline CDR1 is LNHDA and CDR2 is SQIVND (reference sequence). Trimming cost V 2 bases and J 5 bases, with 9 bases left between them. The CDR3 DNA reads TGTGCCAGTAGTATACGACTGAGAACCGGGGAGCTGTTTTTT. As protein: CASSIRLRTGELFF.

This clone appeared a single time. The chain couples TRBV5-1 to TRBJ2-7; the D is unclear. From germline, CDR1 is SGHRS and CDR2 YFSETQ. Trimming stripped 0 bases from V and 1 base from J, with 8 bases between. This CDR3 spans 14 amino acids. The CDR3 region has the DNA TGCGCCAGCAGCTTGGTTGTCGGGTCCTACGAGCAGTACTTC. The encoded protein is CASSLVVGSYEQYF.

This rearrangement joins TRBV19 to TRBJ1-2; 7 nucleotides align to TRBD1. Germline values: CDR1 LNHDA, CDR2 SQIVND (reference sequence). The V gene end was trimmed by 8 bases and the J gene end by 6 bases; junction bases not matched to a gene: 15. The CDR3 has 15 amino acids. The CDR3 coding sequence is TGTGCCAGTGCCGAAACGGGACAGTCGGGAGATGGCTACACCTTC. Its protein is CASAETGQSGDGYTF.

The V gene is TRBV11-2, the J gene TRBJ1-2; 7 bases agree with TRBD1. Looked up from germline, CDR1 is SGHAT and CDR2 is FQNNGV. The CDR3 consists of 16 residues. V lost 3 bases and J lost 3; bases outside the gene matches: 10. CDR3 amino acids: CASSFKRGRKDYGYTF. For the CDR3, the DNA is TGTGCCAGCAGCTTCAAAAGGGGGCGCAAGGACTATGGCTACACCTTC. Variable domain in full (rest from reference TRBV11-2 and TRBJ1-2): EAGVAQSPRYKIIEKRQSVAFWCNPISGHATLYWYQQILGQGPKLLIQFQNNGVVDDSQLPKDRFSAERLKGVDSTLKIQPAKLEDSAVYLCASSFKRGRKDYGYTFGSGTRLTVV.

This clone was counted once. CDR3 nucleotides: TGTGCCAGCAGCCTCCAGGGCAATGAGCAGTTCTTC. This encodes CASSLQGNEQFF. The J gene is TRBJ2-1, the V gene TRBV2; TRBD1 might be the D (5 bases). This CDR3 region has 12 residues. CDR1 and CDR2 (germline): SNHLY, FYNNEI. Trimming cost V 6 bases and J 6 bases, with 9 bases left between them.

The V and J genes are TRBV6-2 or TRBV6-3 and TRBJ1-2, with D maybe TRBD1 (5 bases). The CDR3 consists of 13 residues. V dropped 4 bases and J dropped 2 bases, with 8 bases sitting between them. From germline, CDR1 is MNHEY and CDR2 SVGEGT. In DNA form, the CDR3 reads TGTGCCAGCAGTTCCAGACAGAACTATGGCTACACCTTC. Amino acid sequence: CASSSRQNYGYTF.

This chain joins TRBV2 and TRBJ1-1; 8 bases agree with TRBD1. Trimming at V came to 4 bases and at J to 6 bases, leaving 7 bases not matched to a gene. CDR3 length: 14 amino acids. CDR1 and CDR2 (germline): SNHLY, FYNNEI. The CDR3 loop reads CASSGETGAAEAFF. DNA for the CDR3: TGTGCCAGCAGTGGGGAGACAGGGGCAGCTGAAGCTTTCTTT.